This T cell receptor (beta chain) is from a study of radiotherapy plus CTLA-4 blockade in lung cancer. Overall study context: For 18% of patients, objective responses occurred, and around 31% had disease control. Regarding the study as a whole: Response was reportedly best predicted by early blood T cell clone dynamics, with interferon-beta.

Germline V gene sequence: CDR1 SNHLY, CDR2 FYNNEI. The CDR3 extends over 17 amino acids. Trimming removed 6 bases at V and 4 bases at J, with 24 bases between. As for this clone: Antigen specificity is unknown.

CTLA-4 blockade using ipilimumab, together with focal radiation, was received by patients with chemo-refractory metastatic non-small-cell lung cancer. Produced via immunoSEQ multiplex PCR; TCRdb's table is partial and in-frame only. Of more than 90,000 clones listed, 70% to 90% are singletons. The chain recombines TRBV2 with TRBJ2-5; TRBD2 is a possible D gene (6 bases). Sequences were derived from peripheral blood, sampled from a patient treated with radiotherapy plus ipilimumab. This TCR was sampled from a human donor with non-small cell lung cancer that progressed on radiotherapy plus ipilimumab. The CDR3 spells CASSLSGRGGSRETQYF. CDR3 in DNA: TGTGCCAGCAGCCTTAGCGGAAGAGGAGGCTCACGAGAGACCCAGTACTTC.